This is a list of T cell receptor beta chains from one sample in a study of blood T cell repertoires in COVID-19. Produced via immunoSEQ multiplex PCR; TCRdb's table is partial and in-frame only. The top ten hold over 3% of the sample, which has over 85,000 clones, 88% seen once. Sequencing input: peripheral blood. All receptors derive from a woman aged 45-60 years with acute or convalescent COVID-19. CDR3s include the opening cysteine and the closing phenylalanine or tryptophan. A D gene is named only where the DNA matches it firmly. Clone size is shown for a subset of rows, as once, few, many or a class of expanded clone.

CDR3 DNA: TGTGCCAGCAGCAGACAGGGGGCCACTAATGAAAAACTGTTTTTT
CDR3 protein: CASSRQGATNEKLFF
V gene: TRBV28
clone size: .
D gene: TRBD1
J gene: TRBJ1-4

CDR3 DNA: TGTGCCAGCAGGCCAGCCGGGACAGGGAATTACGAGCAGTACTTC
CDR3 protein: CASRPAGTGNYEQYF
V gene: TRBV28
clone size: .
D gene: TRBD1
J gene: TRBJ2-7

CDR3 DNA: TGTGCCAGCAGCCAAGGGACAGGGGTCCACACAGATACGCAGTATTTT
CDR3 protein: CASSQGTGVHTDTQYF
V gene: TRBV3-1/TRBV3-2
clone size: .
D gene: TRBD1
J gene: TRBJ2-3

CDR3 DNA: TGTGCCAGCAGTTCGCCGGGACTACAATACGAGCAGTACTTC
CDR3 protein: CASSSPGLQYEQYF
V gene: TRBV6-5
clone size: once
D gene: TRBD2
J gene: TRBJ2-7

CDR3 DNA: TGTGCCAGCAGCTCCGAGCGGGAGCTTTTTCGTGAGCAGTACTTC
CDR3 protein: CASSSERELFREQYF
V gene: TRBV5-6
clone size: .
D gene: TRBD2
J gene: TRBJ2-7

CDR3 DNA: TGTGCCACCAGTGATATCCACGGCGGGGCCGAGCAGTACTTC
CDR3 protein: CATSDIHGGAEQYF
V gene: TRBV24-1
clone size: .
D gene: .
J gene: TRBJ2-7

CDR3 DNA: TGTGCCAGCAGTTTAGGAGGGTGGACTGAAGCTTTCTTT
CDR3 protein: CASSLGGWTEAFF
V gene: TRBV12-3/TRBV12-4
clone size: .
D gene: .
J gene: TRBJ1-1

CDR3 DNA: TGTGCCAGCAGTGTAAGGACAGGGGGGGCCACAGATACGCAGTATTTT
CDR3 protein: CASSVRTGGATDTQYF
V gene: TRBV2
clone size: .
D gene: TRBD1
J gene: TRBJ2-3

CDR3 DNA: TGTGCCAGTAGTATCGCCTACGAGCAGTACTTC
CDR3 protein: CASSIAYEQYF
V gene: TRBV19
clone size: .
D gene: .
J gene: TRBJ2-7

CDR3 DNA: TGTGCCAGCAGCATAGGGAAGAGGGCTAGCACAGATACGCAGTATTTT
CDR3 protein: CASSIGKRASTDTQYF
V gene: TRBV5-4
clone size: .
D gene: .
J gene: TRBJ2-3

CDR3 DNA: TGTGCCTGGAGTAGGTTGGCGGACTACAATGAGCAGTTCTTC
CDR3 protein: CAWSRLADYNEQFF
V gene: TRBV30
clone size: .
D gene: .
J gene: TRBJ2-1

CDR3 DNA: TGTGCCACCAATGGAGGGCTGGGTAGCAATCAGCCCCAGCATTTT
CDR3 protein: CATNGGLGSNQPQHF
V gene: TRBV15
clone size: .
D gene: .
J gene: TRBJ1-5

CDR3 DNA: TGCAGCGTTGACAGGGGCTACAATGAGCAGTTCTTC
CDR3 protein: CSVDRGYNEQFF
V gene: TRBV29-1
clone size: .
D gene: .
J gene: TRBJ2-1

CDR3 DNA: TGTGCCAGTAGCCAAGGACAGGGGGGAGACAATGAGCAGTTCTTC
CDR3 protein: CASSQGQGGDNEQFF
V gene: TRBV19
clone size: .
D gene: TRBD1
J gene: TRBJ2-1

CDR3 DNA: TGTGCCAGCAGACCAGGGATCAATGAAAAACTGTTTTTT
CDR3 protein: CASRPGINEKLFF
V gene: TRBV5-5
clone size: once
D gene: .
J gene: TRBJ1-4

CDR3 DNA: TGTGCCAGCAGCTTAGTAGGACAGGGGACCTACGAGCAGTACTTC
CDR3 protein: CASSLVGQGTYEQYF
V gene: TRBV11-2
clone size: .
D gene: TRBD1
J gene: TRBJ2-7

CDR3 DNA: TGTGCCAGCAGTCGACGGCAGGGGACTAGCGGGATCGGGGAGCAGTACTTC
CDR3 protein: CASSRRQGTSGIGEQYF
V gene: TRBV28
clone size: .
D gene: TRBD2
J gene: TRBJ2-7

CDR3 DNA: TGTGCCAGCAGGCGGGAGCCAGGCACCGGGGAGCTGTTTTTT
CDR3 protein: CASRREPGTGELFF
V gene: TRBV6-4
clone size: once
D gene: TRBD2
J gene: TRBJ2-2

CDR3 DNA: TGTGCCAGCAGGACGGGACAGGGTAACTATGGCTACACCTTC
CDR3 protein: CASRTGQGNYGYTF
V gene: TRBV28
clone size: once
D gene: TRBD1
J gene: TRBJ1-2

CDR3 DNA: TGCGCCAGCAGCGCGCAGGGGGCGTCCAATCAGCCCCAGCATTTT
CDR3 protein: CASSAQGASNQPQHF
V gene: TRBV5-1
clone size: .
D gene: TRBD1
J gene: TRBJ1-5

CDR3 DNA: TGTGCCACCAGTGATTTGAGTAGCGGGAGCTCCGGGAATGAGCAGTTCTTC
CDR3 protein: CATSDLSSGSSGNEQFF
V gene: TRBV24-1
clone size: few
D gene: TRBD2
J gene: TRBJ2-1

CDR3 DNA: TGTGCCACCCGAGGGGAGGGCCGGAATGAGCAGTTCTTC
CDR3 protein: CATRGEGRNEQFF
V gene: TRBV19
clone size: .
D gene: TRBD2
J gene: TRBJ2-1

CDR3 DNA: TGTGCCAGCAGTGCGGGGACAGCGAACTATGGCTACACCTTC
CDR3 protein: CASSAGTANYGYTF
V gene: TRBV5-5
clone size: .
D gene: TRBD1
J gene: TRBJ1-2

CDR3 DNA: TGTGCCAGCAGTGGCCCGGGAGGCAGGCCCTCCTACGAGCAGTACTTC
CDR3 protein: CASSGPGGRPSYEQYF
V gene: TRBV25-1
clone size: .
D gene: TRBD2
J gene: TRBJ2-7

CDR3 DNA: TGTGCCAGCAGCTCGTGGCCTGCAACTAATGAAAAACTGTTTTTT
CDR3 protein: CASSSWPATNEKLFF
V gene: TRBV5-5
clone size: .
D gene: .
J gene: TRBJ1-4

CDR3 DNA: TGTGCCAGCAGTGTGGATAGAGGCACCGGGGAGCTGTTTTTT
CDR3 protein: CASSVDRGTGELFF
V gene: TRBV2
clone size: .
D gene: .
J gene: TRBJ2-2

CDR3 DNA: TGTGCCAGCGCACAGGGGAGCAATCAGCCCCAGCATTTT
CDR3 protein: CASAQGSNQPQHF
V gene: TRBV7-2
clone size: .
D gene: TRBD1
J gene: TRBJ1-5

CDR3 DNA: TGTGCCAGCAGCTCCCTGGGGTACAGGGCGAACACTGAAGCTTTCTTT
CDR3 protein: CASSSLGYRANTEAFF
V gene: TRBV7-9
clone size: once
D gene: .
J gene: TRBJ1-1

CDR3 DNA: TGCGCCAGCAGCTTCCCAGATGAAAAACTGTTTTTT
CDR3 protein: CASSFPDEKLFF
V gene: TRBV5-1
clone size: .
D gene: .
J gene: TRBJ1-4

CDR3 DNA: TGTGCCAGTATAGCGGGTACCTACGAGCAGTACTTC
CDR3 protein: CASIAGTYEQYF
V gene: TRBV19
clone size: .
D gene: TRBD2
J gene: TRBJ2-7

CDR3 DNA: TGTGCCAGCAGTTTACTAGAGGGTGGGGAGCAGTTCTTC
CDR3 protein: CASSLLEGGEQFF
V gene: TRBV12-3/TRBV12-4
clone size: .
D gene: .
J gene: TRBJ2-1

CDR3 DNA: TGTGCCAGCAGCCCCCTAGCGGGAGCAGGAGATACGCAGTATTTT
CDR3 protein: CASSPLAGAGDTQYF
V gene: TRBV5-6
clone size: .
D gene: TRBD2
J gene: TRBJ2-3

CDR3 DNA: TGTGCCACCAGTGCCCTGGGACAGGGAAAGAATGAGCAGTTCTTC
CDR3 protein: CATSALGQGKNEQFF
V gene: TRBV24-1
clone size: .
D gene: TRBD1
J gene: TRBJ2-1

CDR3 DNA: TGTGCCAGCAGCTTTAATCAGGGCGCAGATACGCAGTATTTT
CDR3 protein: CASSFNQGADTQYF
V gene: TRBV7-9
clone size: .
D gene: .
J gene: TRBJ2-3

CDR3 DNA: TGTGCCAGTAGCAGACAGGGCCTTAATGAAAAACTGTTTTTT
CDR3 protein: CASSRQGLNEKLFF
V gene: TRBV19
clone size: once
D gene: TRBD1
J gene: TRBJ1-4

CDR3 DNA: TGTGCCAGCAGAAAGCAGGGGTCCACTGAAGCTTTCTTT
CDR3 protein: CASRKQGSTEAFF
V gene: TRBV12-3/TRBV12-4
clone size: .
D gene: .
J gene: TRBJ1-1

CDR3 DNA: TGTGCCAGCAGACATACGGGGGGGGCGGCTGATACGCAGTATTTT
CDR3 protein: CASRHTGGAADTQYF
V gene: TRBV6-5
clone size: once
D gene: TRBD2
J gene: TRBJ2-3

CDR3 DNA: TGTGCCAGCAGTCAACCCTGGGACAGGAAGCTCTATGGCTACACCTTC
CDR3 protein: CASSQPWDRKLYGYTF
V gene: TRBV6-2/TRBV6-3
clone size: .
D gene: TRBD1
J gene: TRBJ1-2

CDR3 DNA: TGTGCCAGCAGTTATAGGACGGCCGGAGGAAGTGAGCAGTACTTC
CDR3 protein: CASSYRTAGGSEQYF
V gene: TRBV6-5
clone size: .
D gene: .
J gene: TRBJ2-7

CDR3 DNA: TGTGCCAGCAGCTGGGGCCTTGCCAATGAGCAGTTCTTC
CDR3 protein: CASSWGLANEQFF
V gene: TRBV2
clone size: .
D gene: .
J gene: TRBJ2-1

CDR3 DNA: TGTGCCAGCAGCTATAGTGGCGGGAGTTTCCACGAGCAGTACTTC
CDR3 protein: CASSYSGGSFHEQYF
V gene: TRBV5-8
clone size: .
D gene: TRBD2
J gene: TRBJ2-7

CDR3 DNA: TGTGCCAGCAGCTTGATACTAGCGGGAGGCTTGGGAAACATTCAGTACTTC
CDR3 protein: CASSLILAGGLGNIQYF
V gene: TRBV5-5
clone size: .
D gene: TRBD2
J gene: TRBJ2-4

CDR3 DNA: TGTGCCAGTAGTTTCCAGACTAGTGGGTTGGATGAGCAGTTCTTC
CDR3 protein: CASSFQTSGLDEQFF
V gene: TRBV19
clone size: few
D gene: .
J gene: TRBJ2-1

CDR3 DNA: TGTGCCAGCATCCTCCTTGGAGCCACTAGCGGACACAATGAGCAGTTCTTC
CDR3 protein: CASILLGATSGHNEQFF
V gene: TRBV7-2
clone size: .
D gene: TRBD2
J gene: TRBJ2-1

CDR3 DNA: TGTGCCAGCAGATCAGGGTTATACGAGCAGTACTTC
CDR3 protein: CASRSGLYEQYF
V gene: TRBV12-3/TRBV12-4
clone size: .
D gene: .
J gene: TRBJ2-7

CDR3 DNA: TGCGCCAGCAGCTTCGTCACAGGGGGCAGCTATGGCTACACCTTC
CDR3 protein: CASSFVTGGSYGYTF
V gene: TRBV5-1
clone size: .
D gene: TRBD1
J gene: TRBJ1-2

CDR3 DNA: TGTGCCAGCACACAGGGAAGACACGAGCAGTACTTC
CDR3 protein: CASTQGRHEQYF
V gene: TRBV6-5
clone size: .
D gene: .
J gene: TRBJ2-7

CDR3 DNA: TGTGCCATCAGTGAGTCGACGGCGGAGGAAGGCTATGGCTACACCTTC
CDR3 protein: CAISESTAEEGYGYTF
V gene: TRBV10-3
clone size: .
D gene: .
J gene: TRBJ1-2

CDR3 DNA: TGTGCCAGCAGACCTTGGACAGGGGGACAAGAGACCCAGTACTTC
CDR3 protein: CASRPWTGGQETQYF
V gene: TRBV7-9
clone size: once
D gene: TRBD1
J gene: TRBJ2-5

CDR3 DNA: TGTGCCAGCAGTGAATTTGGGACAGGGCACGAGCAGTACTTC
CDR3 protein: CASSEFGTGHEQYF
V gene: TRBV25-1
clone size: .
D gene: TRBD1
J gene: TRBJ2-7

CDR3 DNA: TGCGCCAGCAGCGATGGACTGATTAATTCACCCCTCCACTTT
CDR3 protein: CASSDGLINSPLHF
V gene: TRBV5-1
clone size: .
D gene: .
J gene: TRBJ1-6

CDR3 DNA: TGTGCCATCGGACCGGACAGGGACCCCTACGAGCAGTACTTC
CDR3 protein: CAIGPDRDPYEQYF
V gene: TRBV10-3
clone size: .
D gene: TRBD1
J gene: TRBJ2-7